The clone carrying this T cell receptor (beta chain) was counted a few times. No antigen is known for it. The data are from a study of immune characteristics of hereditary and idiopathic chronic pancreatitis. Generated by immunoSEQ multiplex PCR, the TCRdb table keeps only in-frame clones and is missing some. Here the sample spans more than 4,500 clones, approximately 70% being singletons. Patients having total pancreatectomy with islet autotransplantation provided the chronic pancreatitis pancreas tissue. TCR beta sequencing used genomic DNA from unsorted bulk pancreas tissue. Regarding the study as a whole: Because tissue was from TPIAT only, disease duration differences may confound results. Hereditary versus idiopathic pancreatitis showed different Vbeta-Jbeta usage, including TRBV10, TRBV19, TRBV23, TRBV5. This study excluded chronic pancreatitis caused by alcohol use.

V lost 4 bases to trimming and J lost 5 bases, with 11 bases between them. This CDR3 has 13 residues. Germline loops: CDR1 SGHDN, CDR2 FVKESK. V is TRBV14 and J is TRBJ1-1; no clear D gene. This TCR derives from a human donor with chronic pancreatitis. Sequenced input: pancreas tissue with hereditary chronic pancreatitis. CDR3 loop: CASSPYVETEAFF. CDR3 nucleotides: TGTGCCAGCAGCCCGTATGTGGAGACTGAAGCTTTCTTT.